The rows below give T cell receptor beta chains drawn from one sample of a study of response to subunit inactivated influenza vaccine. TCRdb reanalysed the RT-PCR reads using MiXCR and keeps one entry per CDR3 protein. The table includes about 800,000 distinct CDR3 sequences, around 20% detected once. Sequencing used PBMCs from blood, obtained roughly 5 days after vaccination. The source of these receptors is a man in his forties or fifties who received an inactivated influenza vaccine. Both conserved end residues are part of each CDR3. The order of the fields is J gene, V gene, D gene, clone size, CDR3 protein, CDR3 DNA. D genes are given only for firm matches. Expanded clones are given a class, and other clones once, few, many or no size at all.

j_gene: TRBJ2-1
v_gene: TRBV7-2
d_gene: -
abundance: -
CDR3aa: CASSANGFAEQFF
CDR3nt: TGTGCCAGCAGCGCCAACGGGTTTGCCGAGCAGTTCTTC

j_gene: TRBJ1-1
v_gene: TRBV20-1
d_gene: -
abundance: few
CDR3aa: CSARVFVAGDTEAFF
CDR3nt: TGCAGTGCTAGAGTTTTCGTGGCGGGTGACACTGAAGCTTTCTTT

j_gene: TRBJ2-3
v_gene: TRBV11-2
d_gene: TRBD1
abundance: few
CDR3aa: CASSSSGQGPYF
CDR3nt: TGTGCCAGCAGCTCCTCGGGACAGGGGCCGTATTTT

j_gene: TRBJ2-7
v_gene: TRBV6-1
d_gene: TRBD2
abundance: -
CDR3aa: CASSKSPRGGLEQYF
CDR3nt: TGTGCCAGCAGTAAAAGCCCCCGGGGAGGGCTCGAGCAGTACTTC

j_gene: TRBJ1-1
v_gene: TRBV5-1
d_gene: -
abundance: -
CDR3aa: CASSSQQGNEAFF
CDR3nt: TGCGCCAGCAGCTCGCAACAGGGAAATGAAGCTTTCTTT

j_gene: TRBJ1-2
v_gene: TRBV11-1
d_gene: TRBD1
abundance: few
CDR3aa: CASSSRPRDRDTSTYGYTF
CDR3nt: TGTGCCAGCAGCTCGCGACCAAGGGACAGGGATACCTCTACCTATGGCTACACCTTC

j_gene: TRBJ2-2
v_gene: TRBV5-6
d_gene: TRBD1
abundance: once
CDR3aa: CASTTADRVATGELFF
CDR3nt: TGTGCCAGCACCACCGCAGACAGGGTTGCCACCGGGGAGCTGTTTTTT

j_gene: TRBJ2-3
v_gene: TRBV5-1
d_gene: TRBD2
abundance: few
CDR3aa: CASSLELAGLQYF
CDR3nt: TGCGCCAGCAGCTTGGAACTAGCGGGCCTCCAGTATTTT

j_gene: TRBJ1-6
v_gene: TRBV3-1
d_gene: -
abundance: -
CDR3aa: CASSAQGPDNSPLHF
CDR3nt: TGTGCCAGCAGCGCACAGGGACCGGATAATTCACCCCTCCACTTT

j_gene: TRBJ2-2
v_gene: TRBV28
d_gene: -
abundance: many
CDR3aa: CASTWARLFSATGELFF
CDR3nt: TGTGCCAGCACTTGGGCCCGCCTTTTTTCGGCCACCGGGGAGCTGTTTTTT

j_gene: TRBJ2-4
v_gene: TRBV5-6
d_gene: TRBD2
abundance: few
CDR3aa: CASSSAGGRNIQYF
CDR3nt: TGTGCCAGCAGCTCCGCGGGGGGGCGAAACATTCAGTACTTC

j_gene: TRBJ2-3
v_gene: TRBV7-9
d_gene: -
abundance: once
CDR3aa: CASSGGVITQYF
CDR3nt: TGTGCCAGCAGCGGGGGAGTAATTACGCAGTATTTT

j_gene: TRBJ2-5
v_gene: TRBV5-1
d_gene: -
abundance: -
CDR3aa: CASSRGNQETQYF
CDR3nt: TGCGCCAGCAGCCGGGGGAACCAAGAGACCCAGTACTTC

j_gene: TRBJ2-3
v_gene: TRBV6-1
d_gene: TRBD2
abundance: -
CDR3aa: CASSTGLAGSTDTQYF
CDR3nt: TGTGCCAGCAGTACAGGACTAGCGGGATCCACAGATACGCAGTATTTT

j_gene: TRBJ2-7
v_gene: TRBV6-6
d_gene: -
abundance: -
CDR3aa: CASRDNGVSEQYF
CDR3nt: TGTGCCAGCAGAGACAATGGGGTCAGCGAGCAGTACTTC